The 20 T cell receptor beta chains listed next were all sequenced from one sample in a study of PD-1 blockade in mismatch repair-deficient tumors. This table comes from immunoSEQ multiplex PCR, and its TCRdb copy is limited to in-frame clones, with some not included. The sample records approximately 130,000 clones, 86% being singletons. Sample: peripheral blood, taken 44 weeks after starting pembrolizumab. The receptors derive from an adult with mismatch repair-deficient cancer.

This clone was seen just once. This chain joins TRBV27 and TRBJ2-3, with 9 bases identical to TRBD2. Trimming cost V 5 bases and J 0 bases; bases outside gene matches: 6. The V gene's germline CDR1 is MNHEY and CDR2 SMNVEV (reference sequence). This CDR3 is 16 amino acids long. The CDR3 DNA is TGTGCCAGCAGTCCGTTAGCGGGAGCAAGCACAGATACGCAGTATTTT. Translating gives CASSPLAGASTDTQYF.

The chain couples TRBV15 to TRBJ2-3; D might be TRBD2 (6 bases). Looked up from germline, CDR1 is LNHNV and CDR2 is YYDKDF (reference sequence). This CDR3 region has 17 residues. The germline V and J ends were trimmed by 0 bases and 3 bases, with 16 bases remaining between them. The CDR3 DNA follows: TGTGCCACCAGCAGAGAGCCGGGACTCCATAGAACAGATACGCAGTATTTT. This gives the protein CATSREPGLHRTDTQYF.

The gene calls are TRBV4-1 and TRBJ1-4; unclear D gene. This CDR3 is built from 14 residues. CDR1 MGHRA and CDR2 YSYEKL come from the germline V gene. The V gene lost 2 bases and the J gene lost 4 bases, with 8 bases spanning the gap. The CDR3 loop is CASSQWQVNEKLFF. The CDR3 bases are TGCGCCAGCAGCCAATGGCAGGTTAATGAAAAACTGTTTTTT.

The chain couples TRBV19 to TRBJ2-2; 15 bases match TRBD2. Trimming removed 7 bases from V and 1 base from J; junction bases left unmatched: 4. This CDR3 spans 17 amino acids. From germline, CDR1 is LNHDA and CDR2 SQIVND (reference sequence). CDR3 amino acids: CASIGTSGRKNTGELFF. Written as DNA, the CDR3 is TGTGCCAGTATTGGGACTAGCGGGAGGAAGAACACCGGGGAGCTGTTTTTT.

V gene TRBV4-2 combines with J gene TRBJ2-2; the D gene is possibly TRBD2 (5 bases). V was clipped by 1 base and J by 5 bases, with 26 bases between them. Germline-derived CDR1 and CDR2 are LGHNA and YNFKEQ. This CDR3 has 20 residues. The CDR3 DNA follows: TGTGCCAGCAGCCAAGTATTAAGCGGTATTCGAGGGAGTGGGACCGGGGAGCTGTTTTTT. It yields the protein CASSQVLSGIRGSGTGELFF.

The CDR3 DNA is TGTGCCACCAGCCAACGACAGGGTCCGGCAGAGACCCAGTACTTC. Translating gives CATSQRQGPAETQYF. The rearrangement links TRBV15 to TRBJ2-5; 7 positions match TRBD1. With 5 bases clipped from V and 4 bases from J, the junction kept 10 bases outside the gene matches. In germline, CDR1 is LNHNV, CDR2 YYDKDF (reference sequence). The CDR3 runs to 15 residues.

The chain recombines TRBV6-5 with TRBJ2-4; D might be TRBD1 (5 bases). The CDR3 sequence is 16 residues long. The V end lost 2 bases, the J end lost 7 bases, and 18 bases lay between the germline ends. Per germline, CDR1 MNHEY and CDR2 SVGAGI. CDR3 sequence reads: CASSYGAPTLNNIQYF. In DNA, the CDR3 is TGTGCCAGCAGTTACGGGGCTCCGACCCTTAACAACATTCAGTACTTC.

The CDR3 DNA reads as TGCGCCAGCAGCGTGGGGACAGGCGGGGAGCTGTTTTTT. Encoded protein: CASSVGTGGELFF. This chain joins TRBV5-1 and TRBJ2-2, with 8 nucleotides matching TRBD1. V lost 4 bases to trimming and J lost 7 bases; unmatched junction nucleotides: 3. CDR3 size: 13 residues. Looked up from germline, CDR1 is SGHRS and CDR2 is YFSETQ.

The chain couples TRBV4-1 to TRBJ2-1, with D unclear. V gave up 1 base and J gave up 7 bases, with 5 bases separating them. The V gene's germline CDR1 is MGHRA and CDR2 YSYEKL. This CDR3 has 12 residues. The CDR3 region is CASSQVENEQFF. In DNA, the CDR3 is TGCGCCAGCAGCCAAGTAGAGAATGAGCAGTTCTTC.

This clone has more than one count but fewer than ten. The chain joins TRBV18 to TRBJ1-3; D is uncertain. Trimming stripped 8 bases from V and 2 bases from J, with 10 bases between. The germline V gene encodes CDR1 KGHSH and CDR2 LQKENI. The CDR3 has 13 amino acids. DNA of the CDR3: TGTGCCAGCAGGGAGGGCGCTGGAAACACCATATATTTT. Amino acid sequence: CASREGAGNTIYF.

V usage is TRBV7-2 and J usage is TRBJ2-7; 9 positions agree with TRBD1. Germline CDR1 SGHTA, CDR2 FQGNSA. Germline trimming cut 6 bases from V and 6 bases from J; bases unmatched to any gene: 9. CDR3 length: 14 residues. The CDR3 sequence is CASSFRQGVREQYF. DNA of the CDR3: TGTGCCAGCAGTTTTAGACAGGGGGTTCGCGAGCAGTACTTC.

This clone showed up just once. V and J are TRBV20-1 and TRBJ2-3, with 7 positions matching TRBD2. V trimming: 5 bases; J trimming: 5 bases; junction bases outside the gene matches: 1. The CDR3 totals 11 residues. From germline, CDR1 is DFQATT and CDR2 SNEGSKA (reference sequence). In DNA, the CDR3 is TGCAGTGCTTGGGGGGGAGATACGCAGTATTTT. It translates to CSAWGGDTQYF.

CDR3 loop: CASGIQSQETQYF. In DNA form, the CDR3 reads TGCGCCAGCGGGATTCAGAGTCAAGAGACCCAGTACTTC. The chain joins TRBV5-1 to TRBJ2-5, with D uncertain. V was pared by 7 bases and J by 2 bases, with 12 bases between. Per the germline V gene, CDR1 is SGHRS and CDR2 is YFSETQ. This CDR3 has 13 residues.

This clone came up a few times. This sequence joins TRBV7-2 and TRBJ2-1, with D unresolved. Germline V gene data show CDR1 as SGHTA and CDR2 as FQGNSA. This CDR3 comprises 11 residues. V gave up 3 bases and J gave up 4 bases, with 1 base separating them. This CDR3 is CASSFYNEQFF. Here the CDR3 DNA reads TGTGCCAGCAGCTTTTACAATGAGCAGTTCTTC.

In DNA, the CDR3 is TGTGCCAGCAGCCAAGTTGGGGGAGGGATCTACGAGCAGTACTTC. Translated, it gives CASSQVGGGIYEQYF. The chain recombines TRBV4-2 with TRBJ2-7; 7 bases are a match to TRBD2. The CDR3 is 15 residues long. V lost 1 base, J lost 3 bases, and 6 bases stayed unmatched. Germline values: CDR1 LGHNA, CDR2 YNFKEQ.

This chain uses TRBV2 with TRBJ2-3, with a weak D call TRBD2 (5 bases). The germline V gene has CDR1 SNHLY and CDR2 FYNNEI. V was clipped by 4 bases and J by 3 bases, with 11 bases between them. The CDR3 is made up of 14 amino acids. CDR3 loop: CASSGTYGTDTQYF. CDR3 sequence (DNA): TGTGCCAGCAGTGGGACTTATGGGACAGATACGCAGTATTTT.

V is TRBV4-2 and J is TRBJ2-2, with TRBD2 matching 11 bases. V dropped 1 base and J dropped 5; count of bases not matched to a gene: 3. Germline V gives CDR1 LGHNA, CDR2 YNFKEQ. This CDR3 has 16 residues. Here the CDR3 reads CASSQALAGETGELFF. CDR3 bases: TGTGCCAGCAGCCAAGCACTAGCGGGAGAAACCGGGGAGCTGTTTTTT.

CDR3 loop: CATSRDYRYNEQFF. CDR3 nucleotides: TGTGCCACCAGCAGAGACTACAGGTACAATGAGCAGTTCTTC. The chain joins TRBV15 to TRBJ2-1, with a possible D match to TRBD1 (5 bases). The V end was cut by 0 bases, the J end by 4 bases, with 7 bases between. The CDR3 extends over 14 amino acids. Germline lookup yields CDR1 LNHNV and CDR2 YYDKDF (reference sequence).

The rearrangement joins TRBV5-4 to TRBJ2-5; the match to TRBD2 covers 13 bases. CDR3 length equals 16 residues. Germline-derived CDR1 and CDR2 are SGHNT and YYREEE (reference sequence). The V segment lost 4 bases and the J segment 5 bases; nucleotides outside the gene matches: 8. For the CDR3, the DNA is TGTGCCAGCAGCCCCCGGACTAGCGGGAGTATTGAGACCCAGTACTTC. Protein sequence: CASSPRTSGSIETQYF.

This clone was observed a single time. The chain carries TRBV10-1 and TRBJ1-1; possible D gene TRBD1, 5 bases. Trimming removed 2 bases at V and 2 bases at J, with 15 bases between. This CDR3 contains 16 residues. Per germline, CDR1 WNHNN and CDR2 SYGVQD (reference sequence). CDR3 in amino acids: CASSEKGTGPNTEAFF. CDR3 DNA sequence: TGCGCCAGCAGTGAGAAGGGAACAGGCCCTAACACTGAAGCTTTCTTT.